This TCR beta chain was identified in a study of T cells in Graves' hyperthyroidism and ophthalmopathy. The CDR3 has 13 amino acids. The V end was cut by 0 bases, the J end by 4 bases, with 9 bases between. Germline values: CDR1 DFQATT, CDR2 SNEGSKA (reference sequence). Clinical symptoms, serum thyroxine and TRAb, thyroid ultrasound and orbital computed tomography were used for the diagnoses. Amplified TCR beta CDR3 regions derived from RNA transcripts. The HTBI primer set was used in a first-round RT-PCR of the TCR CDR3. MiXCR, run by TCRdb on the multiplex PCR reads, gives a single entry per CDR3 protein. The profile shows 250,000 to 300,000 distinct CDR3 sequences, over 12% of them singletons.

The chain uses TRBV20-1 and TRBJ1-2; unclear D gene. The clonotype was recovered from a woman aged 50 to 60 with Graves' hyperthyroidism that later progressed to Graves' ophthalmopathy. Sequenced input: blood. Here the CDR3 reads CSARDPGFYGYTF. The DNA for the CDR3 is TGCAGTGCTAGAGATCCAGGTTTCTATGGCTACACCTTC.